Listed below are T cell receptor beta chains from one sample, sequenced in a study of cytomegalovirus exposure and HLA in healthy donors. Method: immunoSEQ multiplex PCR; TCRdb's copy keeps in-frame clones and lacks some. The sample holds about 210,000 clones, more than 75% seen once. The source material was PBMCs. The receptor set was obtained from a male donor in good health and CMV-seropositive. CDR3s leave out the opening cysteine and the closing phenylalanine or tryptophan.

TRBV27,TRBJ1-2,AARDRGYGYT
TRBV18,TRBJ1-5,ASSPSGVGGQPQH
TRBV15,TRBJ2-3,ATSFLPGQVTDTQY
TRBV23-1,TRBJ2-7,ASSQRLAGAHEQY
TRBV9,TRBJ2-2,ASSPILARRTGELF
TRBV5-1,TRBJ1-6,ASSPNPRVGSYNSPLH
TRBV7-3,TRBJ2-3,ASSATSGPTDTQY
TRBV7-3,TRBJ1-1,ASSPGLNTEAF
TRBV7-2,TRBJ1-6,ASSFATGESPLH
TRBV5-1,TRBJ1-4,ASSAMGQTNEKLF
TRBV19,TRBJ2-3,ASHKDREGDTQY